This T cell receptor beta chain was sequenced in a study of T-cell memory formation after mild COVID-19. MiXCR was run by TCRdb on the 5' RACE reads, yielding one entry per CDR3 protein. The sample contains roughly 410,000 distinct CDR3 sequences, 24% of which appear only once. From germline, CDR1 is MNHEY and CDR2 SMNVEV (reference sequence). Trimming cost V 3 bases and J 3 bases, with 17 bases left between them. This CDR3 is 16 amino acids long. The chain employs TRBV27 and TRBJ1-1; no firm D call. The specimen was PBMCs or a T cell subset sorted from them (not recorded which). The receptor was isolated from an adult woman who had mild COVID-19 (a few samples of this study predate the infection). Cell type and time point are not known. CDR3 bases: TGTGCCAGCAGTTTGTCGTCTGGTTTTCGGGACACTGAAGCTTTCTTT. It encodes CASSLSSGFRDTEAFF.